Listed here is a single TCR beta chain. This sample is drawn from a study of blood T cell repertoires in COVID-19. Study at large: From T cells, B-cell-depleted T cells, or PBMCs came the material, which was cDNA or gDNA.

Recruitment covered about 26 US areas and drew participants whose ages spanned about 18 to 100 years. Repertoires were generated with immunoSEQ multiplex PCR, while TCRdb's copy carries only in-frame clones and drops some. Of about 220,000 clones listed, roughly 84% are singletons. The ends were cut back, 3 bases at V and 6 bases at J, with 14 bases in the middle. Germline V lookup: CDR1 SGHTA, CDR2 FQGNSA. This CDR3 has 14 residues. The specimen sequenced was PBMCs or T cells enriched from blood (not recorded which). This clonotype was sampled from a woman between 40 and 55 years old who had recovered from COVID-19. J is TRBJ1-2 and V is TRBV7-2, with a possible D match to TRBD1 (5 bases). The CDR3 DNA reads TGTGCCAGCAGCTTGTTTCAGGGCCACGATGGCTACACCTTC. It specifies CASSLFQGHDGYTF.